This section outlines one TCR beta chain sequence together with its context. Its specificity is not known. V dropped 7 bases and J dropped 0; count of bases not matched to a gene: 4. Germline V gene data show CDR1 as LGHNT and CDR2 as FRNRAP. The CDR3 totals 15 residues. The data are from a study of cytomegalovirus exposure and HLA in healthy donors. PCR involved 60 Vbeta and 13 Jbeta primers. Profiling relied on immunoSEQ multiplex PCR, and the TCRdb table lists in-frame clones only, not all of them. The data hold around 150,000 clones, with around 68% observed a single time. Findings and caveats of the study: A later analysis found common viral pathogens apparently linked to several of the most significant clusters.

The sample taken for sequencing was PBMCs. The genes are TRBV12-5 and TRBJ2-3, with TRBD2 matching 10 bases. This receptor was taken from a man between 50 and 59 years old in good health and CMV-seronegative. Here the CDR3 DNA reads TGTGCTAGTGACTCGGGACTAGCGAGCACAGATACGCAGTATTTT. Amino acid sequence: CASDSGLASTDTQYF.